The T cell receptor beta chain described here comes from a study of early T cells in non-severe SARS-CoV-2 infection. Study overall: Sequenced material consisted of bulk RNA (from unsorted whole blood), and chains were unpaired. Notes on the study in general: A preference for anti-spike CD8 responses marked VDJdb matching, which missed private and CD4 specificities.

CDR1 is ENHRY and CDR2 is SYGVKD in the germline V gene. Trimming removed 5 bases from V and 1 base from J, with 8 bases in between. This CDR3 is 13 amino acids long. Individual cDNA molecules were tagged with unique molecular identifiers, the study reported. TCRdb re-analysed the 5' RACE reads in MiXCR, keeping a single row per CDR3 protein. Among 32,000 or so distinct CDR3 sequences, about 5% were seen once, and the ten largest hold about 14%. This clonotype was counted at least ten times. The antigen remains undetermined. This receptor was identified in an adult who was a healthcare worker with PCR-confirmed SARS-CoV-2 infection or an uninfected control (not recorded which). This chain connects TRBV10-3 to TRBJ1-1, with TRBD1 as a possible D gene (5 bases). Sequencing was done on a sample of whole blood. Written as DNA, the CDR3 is TGTGCCATCAGTCTAGGGGAGAACACTGAAGCTTTCTTT. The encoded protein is CAISLGENTEAFF.